This TCR beta chain was identified in a study of shared clonotypes between healthy human individuals. Points from the study as a whole: Enrolling few donors narrowed the genetic and exposure-history diversity that was represented.

For this clone: The antigen is unknown.

Repertoires were generated with immunoSEQ multiplex PCR, while TCRdb's copy carries only in-frame clones and drops some. The repertoire consists of about a million clones, with approximately 76% occurring once and the leading ten covering about 1.5%. After removal of 0 bases from V and 8 bases from J, the junction contained 14 bases not matched to a gene. CDR3 length: 18 amino acids. From germline, CDR1 is LNHNV and CDR2 YYDKDF (reference sequence). The chain links TRBV15 to TRBJ2-1; 9 bases map to TRBD2. This sequence was found in a man younger than 30 in good health. Sequencing used memory CD4+ T cells sorted from blood. The subset denotes: CD45RA-negative fraction. As DNA, the CDR3 is TGTGCCACCAGCAGAGATGGGGTAGCGGGAGCCCCCGGCGATGAGCAGTTCTTC. Its translation is CATSRDGVAGAPGDEQFF.